This T cell receptor (beta chain) stems from a study of beta chain features in type 1 diabetes. General study findings and limits: Shorter TCRB CDR3s, moderately but significantly so, marked every one of the four CD4+ subsets in Type 1 diabetes patients. Any HLA effect on TCRB rearrangement was left unresolved by small sub-analyses. The VDJ junctions of type 1 diabetes patients carried fewer insertions and more deletions.

This clone was counted only a few times. Its antigen is as yet unknown. V was trimmed by 1 base and J by 5 bases, leaving 4 bases between them. The CDR3 contains 12 residues. Germline CDR1 MGHDK, CDR2 SYGVNS. Via the markers CD45RO/CCR7/CD25/CD127/CD95/CD27, stem cell-like memory, regulatory, central memory and naive CD4+ cells were sorted. The isolated RNA, all of it, was reverse transcribed, so expressed TCRB transcripts were what got sequenced. The repertoire was sequenced with immunoSEQ multiplex PCR; TCRdb's copy has only in-frame clones and lacks some. This table has approximately 250,000 clones, 16% appearing once.

V and J are TRBV25-1 and TRBJ2-3; the D is unclear. Sequenced material: naive CD4+ T cells from blood. The receptor's source is a man aged 30-40 years with type 1 diabetes. This chain's CDR3 is CASSESVDTQYF. In DNA form, the CDR3 reads TGTGCCAGCAGTGAATCGGTAGATACGCAGTATTTT. Combining the CDR3 with reference TRBV25-1 and TRBJ2-3 gives the whole variable domain EADIYQTPRYLVIGTGKKITLECSQTMGHDKMYWYQQDPGMELHLIHYSYGVNSTEKGDLSSESTVSRIRTEHFPLTLESARPSHTSQYLCASSESVDTQYFGPGTRLTVL.